The 20 T cell receptor beta chains reported below all come from one sample, sequenced in a study of human T cells and chemical hapten exposure. TCRdb re-called the RACE reads with MiXCR, one entry per CDR3 protein. The sample holds roughly 32,000 distinct CDR3 sequences, approximately 5.8% seen once. The time point denotes: patch test 3, about 24 weeks after DPC sensitization. The treatment: therapeutic diphenylcyclopropenone sensitization with weekly scalp DPC. Source: whole blood, taken in connection with sensitization to the hapten diphenylcyclopropenone (DPC). The receptors were sampled from a man in his thirties or forties with alopecia areata. Some clones in this sample may be carry-over from other donors' samples.

The table lists this clonotype with many counts. The gene calls are TRBV11-2 and TRBJ2-5; a possible D gene is TRBD1 (5 bases). The germline gives CDR1 SGHAT, CDR2 FQNNGV. The ends were cut back, 1 base at V and 4 bases at J, with 10 bases in the middle. The CDR3 is 14 residues long. The CDR3 sequence: CASSLGGRVETQYF. CDR3 bases: TGTGCCAGCAGCTTAGGGGGCAGGGTAGAGACCCAGTACTTC.

This clonotype was seen at least ten times. This chain connects TRBV30 to TRBJ1-3, with unresolved D. V was shortened by 0 bases and J by 3 bases, with 9 bases between the two germline ends. CDR3 length: 14 amino acids. Per the germline V gene, CDR1 is GTSNPN and CDR2 is SVGIG (reference sequence). CDR3 in amino acids: CAWSVGKFGNTIYF. CDR3 coding DNA: TGTGCCTGGAGTGTCGGCAAGTTTGGAAACACCATATATTTT.

This clonotype was picked up many times. The chain joins TRBV6-2 or TRBV6-3 to TRBJ2-7; D gene unclear. Germline loops: CDR1 MNHEY, CDR2 SVGEGT. This CDR3 has 13 amino acids. The V end was cut by 8 bases, the J end by 2 bases, with 13 bases between. CDR3 DNA sequence: TGTGCCAGCGGGCTATGGCCTGCCTACGAGCAGTACTTC. It is translated as CASGLWPAYEQYF.

This clonotype was seen many times. J is TRBJ2-5 and V is TRBV2; perhaps D is TRBD1 or TRBD2 (10 bases each). CDR1 and CDR2 (germline): SNHLY, FYNNEI. The CDR3 is 20 residues long. The germline V and J ends were trimmed by 6 bases and 0 bases, with 29 bases remaining between them. CDR3 DNA sequence: TGTGCCAGCAGAGGAGACAGGGGGCTGGGACTAGCGTCGTACCAAGAGACCCAGTACTTC. Protein: CASRGDRGLGLASYQETQYF.

Ten or more counts support this clonotype. The chain recombines TRBV6-6 with TRBJ2-1; a weak D match, TRBD1 (6 bases). V was cut by 4 bases and J by 9 bases, with 16 bases left in between. The CDR3 extends over 14 amino acids. Per the germline V gene, CDR1 is MNHNY and CDR2 is SVGAGI (reference sequence). CDR3 region: CASSWVRVQGEQFF. CDR3 DNA sequence: TGTGCCAGCAGTTGGGTCAGGGTACAGGGTGAGCAGTTCTTC.

This clonotype occurred many times. The J gene is TRBJ2-3, the V gene TRBV7-2; D is unresolved. CDR1 is SGHTA, CDR2 FQGNSA, per germline. This CDR3 spans 12 amino acids. V lost 5 bases and J lost 2, with 5 bases in between. The CDR3 loop reads CASSADTDTQYF. As DNA, the CDR3 is TGTGCCAGCAGCGCGGACACAGATACGCAGTATTTT.

This clonotype was observed many times. The V gene is TRBV4-2, the J gene TRBJ1-5; no clear D. The germline CDR1 and CDR2 sequences are LGHNA and YNFKEQ. The V end was cut by 0 bases, the J end by 5 bases, with 17 bases between. The length of the CDR3 is 17 residues. The CDR3 bases are TGTGCCAGCAGCCAAGATTACGGCATTTCTCGATATCAGCCCCAGCATTTT. Protein sequence: CASSQDYGISRYQPQHF.

This clonotype was counted at least ten times. This rearrangement joins TRBV5-1 to TRBJ2-7; D not resolved. The ends were cut back, 2 bases at V and 0 bases at J, with 6 bases in the middle. Germline loops: CDR1 SGHRS, CDR2 YFSETQ. This CDR3 spans 13 amino acids. The chain's CDR3 is CASSFGLSYEQYF. For the CDR3, the DNA is TGCGCCAGCAGCTTTGGCCTCTCCTACGAGCAGTACTTC.

The chain links TRBV7-2 to TRBJ2-1; 10 positions match TRBD2. V gave up 10 bases and J gave up 7 bases; unmatched junction bases: 10. CDR1 is SGHTA and CDR2 is FQGNSA in the germline V gene. The CDR3 spans 14 residues. CDR3 coding DNA: TGTGCCACCGGCCTCCTAGCGGGGGAAAATGAGCAGTTCTTC. Encoded protein: CATGLLAGENEQFF.

This clonotype was recorded many times. J is TRBJ2-3 and V is TRBV12-3 or TRBV12-4, with TRBD2 as a possible D gene (6 bases). V gave up 8 bases and J gave up 1 base, with 19 bases separating them. CDR3 length: 16 residues. DNA of the CDR3: TGTGCCAGCCGAGCAAAGGGGACTGGAGGCACAGATACGCAGTATTTT. Protein sequence: CASRAKGTGGTDTQYF.

This clonotype was seen ten or more times. V is TRBV20-1 and J is TRBJ2-7; 7 bases are a match to TRBD2. This CDR3 has 16 amino acids. CDR1 and CDR2 from the germline V gene are DFQATT and SNEGSKA (reference sequence). V shed 5 bases and J 4 bases; nucleotides not matched to a gene: 17. In nucleotides, the CDR3 is TGCAGTGCTGGTCAAAGGCCGAAGCGGGGACTTTACGAGCAGTACTTC. It yields the protein CSAGQRPKRGLYEQYF.

The sample holds many counts of this clonotype. The V call is TRBV5-5, the J call TRBJ2-3; possible D gene TRBD2, 6 bases. V was trimmed by 2 bases and J by 3 bases, leaving 10 bases between them. The length of the CDR3 is 14 residues. Germline loops: CDR1 SGHKS, CDR2 YYEKEE (reference sequence). The CDR3 region has the DNA TGTGCCAGCAGCTTTTCGGAGGGGACAGATACGCAGTATTTT. It encodes CASSFSEGTDTQYF.

DNA of the CDR3: TGTGCCAGCAGTAGTCAGGGAGACACTGAAGCTTTCTTT. It specifies CASSSQGDTEAFF. The gene calls are TRBV5-5 and TRBJ1-1, with a possible D match to TRBD1 (5 bases). Deletions cut 5 bases from V and 3 bases from J, with 11 bases between. Germline CDR1 is SGHKS and CDR2 is YYEKEE (reference sequence). The CDR3 runs 13 residues.

This clonotype was seen repeatedly, ten times or more. The chain carries TRBV24-1 and TRBJ1-1; 8 bases line up with TRBD1. In germline, CDR1 is KGHDR, CDR2 SFDVKD. Unmatched junction bases numbered 8, after V lost 9 bases and J lost 0 bases. The CDR3 is 15 residues long. The CDR3 sequence: CATQSTGGMNTEAFF. The CDR3 nucleotides are TGTGCCACCCAAAGCACAGGGGGAATGAACACTGAAGCTTTCTTT.

This clonotype showed up many times. The chain links TRBV27 to TRBJ1-1; a weak D match, TRBD1 (6 bases). Germline CDR1 is MNHEY and CDR2 is SMNVEV (reference sequence). The V gene lost 2 bases and the J gene lost 2 bases, with 9 bases spanning the gap. This CDR3 has 14 residues. CDR3 region: CASSLRQANTEAFF. CDR3 DNA sequence: TGTGCCAGCAGTTTACGACAGGCCAACACTGAAGCTTTCTTT.

This clonotype was counted at least ten times. The rearrangement uses TRBV20-1 and TRBJ1-5, with 7 bases lining up with TRBD1. The V and J ends lost 6 bases and 3 bases, in that order; junction bases with no gene match: 8. Germline CDR1 and CDR2: DFQATT and SNEGSKA (reference sequence). This CDR3 is 14 amino acids long. The DNA for the CDR3 is TGCAGTGCCATCGCCGGGACAGACAATCAGCCCCAGCATTTT. Amino acids: CSAIAGTDNQPQHF.

This clonotype was observed a few times. This chain connects TRBV6-5 to TRBJ2-6, with D possibly being TRBD2 (5 bases). The germline CDR1 and CDR2 sequences are MNHEY and SVGAGI. Trimming shortened V by 2 bases and J by 2 bases, and 7 bases separated the two germline ends. The CDR3 length is 15 residues. CDR3 residues: CASSYLRAGANVLTF. The CDR3 DNA reads TGTGCCAGCAGTTACCTGCGGGCTGGGGCCAACGTCCTGACTTTC.

In its sample, this clonotype was seen a few times. This rearrangement joins TRBV11-2 to TRBJ2-5; D remains ambiguous. Germline CDR1 SGHAT, CDR2 FQNNGV. V gave up 5 bases and J gave up 2 bases, with 12 bases separating them. The CDR3 totals 14 residues. Here the CDR3 DNA reads TGTGCCAGCAGCCCGCACAGCTTTCAAGAGACCCAGTACTTC. Its translation is CASSPHSFQETQYF.

In its sample, this clonotype was seen many times. J is TRBJ2-7 and V is TRBV20-1; 9 nucleotides agree with TRBD1. Unmatched junction bases numbered 12, after V lost 7 bases and J lost 2 bases. The germline V gene encodes CDR1 DFQATT and CDR2 SNEGSKA (reference sequence). The CDR3 runs 15 residues. The CDR3 region is CSVNAGGQGTYEQYF. The CDR3 DNA sequence: TGCAGTGTTAACGCTGGAGGACAGGGGACCTACGAGCAGTACTTC.

At least ten counts were recorded for this clonotype. The chain is built from TRBV30 and TRBJ1-5, with 10 bases identical to TRBD1. The germline CDR1 and CDR2 sequences are GTSNPN and SVGIG (reference sequence). The trim removed 2 bases at V and 7 bases at J, leaving 11 bases unmatched. The length of the CDR3 is 16 residues. In DNA form, the CDR3 reads TGTGCCTGGAGTCCCCTCGGAGGGACAGGGGTGCAGCCCCAGCATTTT. Amino acids: CAWSPLGGTGVQPQHF.